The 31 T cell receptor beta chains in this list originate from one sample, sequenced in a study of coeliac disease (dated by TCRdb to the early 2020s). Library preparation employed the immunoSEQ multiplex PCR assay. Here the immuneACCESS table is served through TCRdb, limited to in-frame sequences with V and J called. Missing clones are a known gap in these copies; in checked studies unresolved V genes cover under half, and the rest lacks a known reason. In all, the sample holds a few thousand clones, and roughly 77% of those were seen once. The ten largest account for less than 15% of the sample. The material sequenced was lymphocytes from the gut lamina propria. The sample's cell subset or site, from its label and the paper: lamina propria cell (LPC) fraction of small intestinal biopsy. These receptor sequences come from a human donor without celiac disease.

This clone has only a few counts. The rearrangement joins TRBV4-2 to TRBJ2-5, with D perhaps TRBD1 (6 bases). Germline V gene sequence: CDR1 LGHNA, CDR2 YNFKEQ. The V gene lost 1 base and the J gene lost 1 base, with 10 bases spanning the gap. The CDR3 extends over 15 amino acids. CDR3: CASSQVGGPQETQYF. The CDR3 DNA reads TGTGCCAGCAGCCAAGTTGGGGGCCCCCAAGAGACCCAGTACTTC.

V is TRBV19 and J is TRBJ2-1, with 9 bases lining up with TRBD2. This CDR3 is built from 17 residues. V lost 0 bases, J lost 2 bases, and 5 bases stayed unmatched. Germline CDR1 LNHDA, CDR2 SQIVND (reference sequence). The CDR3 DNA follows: TGTGCCAGTAGTATAGATGCGGCTAGCGGGGCCTACAATGAGCAGTTCTTC. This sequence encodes CASSIDAASGAYNEQFF.

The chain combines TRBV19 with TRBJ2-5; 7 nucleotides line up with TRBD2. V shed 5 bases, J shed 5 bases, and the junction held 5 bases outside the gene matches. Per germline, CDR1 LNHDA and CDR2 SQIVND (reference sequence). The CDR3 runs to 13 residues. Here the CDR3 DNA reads TGTGCCAGTAGTCCTAGGGACTACGAGACCCAGTACTTC. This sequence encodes CASSPRDYETQYF.

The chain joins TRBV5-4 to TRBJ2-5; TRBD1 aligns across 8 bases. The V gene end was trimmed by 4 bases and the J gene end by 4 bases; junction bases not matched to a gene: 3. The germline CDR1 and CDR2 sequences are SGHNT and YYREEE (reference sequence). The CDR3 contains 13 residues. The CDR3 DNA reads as TGTGCCAGCAGCGTGGACAGGGTAGAGACCCAGTACTTC. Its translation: CASSVDRVETQYF.

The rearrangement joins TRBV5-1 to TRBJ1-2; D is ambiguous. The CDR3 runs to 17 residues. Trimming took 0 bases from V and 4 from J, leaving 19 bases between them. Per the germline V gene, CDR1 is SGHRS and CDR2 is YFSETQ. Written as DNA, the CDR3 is TGCGCCAGCAGCTTGGCCGGGGTCAAAAGAGAGGGCTATGGCTACACCTTC. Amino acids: CASSLAGVKREGYGYTF. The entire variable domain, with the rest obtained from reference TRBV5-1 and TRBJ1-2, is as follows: KAGVTQTPRYLIKTRGQQVTLSCSPISGHRSVSWYQQTPGQGLQFLFEYFSETQRNKGNFPGRFSGRQFSNSRSEMNVSTLELGDSALYLCASSLAGVKREGYGYTFGSGTRLTVV.

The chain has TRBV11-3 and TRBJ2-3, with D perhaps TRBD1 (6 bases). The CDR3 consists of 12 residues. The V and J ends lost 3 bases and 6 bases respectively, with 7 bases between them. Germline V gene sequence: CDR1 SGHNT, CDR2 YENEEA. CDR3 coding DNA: TGTGCCAGCAGCTTGCAGGGGGATACGCAGTATTTT. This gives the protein CASSLQGDTQYF. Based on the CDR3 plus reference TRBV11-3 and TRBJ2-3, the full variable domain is EAGVVQSPRYKIIEKKQPVAFWCNPISGHNTLYWYLQNLGQGPELLIRYENEEAVDDSQLPKDRFSAERLKGVDSTLKIQPAELGDSAVYLCASSLQGDTQYFGPGTRLTVL.

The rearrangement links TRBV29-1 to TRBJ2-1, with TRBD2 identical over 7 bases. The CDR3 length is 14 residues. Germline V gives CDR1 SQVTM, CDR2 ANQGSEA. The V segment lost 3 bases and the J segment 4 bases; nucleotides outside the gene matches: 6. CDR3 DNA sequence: TGCAGCGTTGACTTTGGCGGGAGATACAATGAGCAGTTCTTC. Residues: CSVDFGGRYNEQFF.

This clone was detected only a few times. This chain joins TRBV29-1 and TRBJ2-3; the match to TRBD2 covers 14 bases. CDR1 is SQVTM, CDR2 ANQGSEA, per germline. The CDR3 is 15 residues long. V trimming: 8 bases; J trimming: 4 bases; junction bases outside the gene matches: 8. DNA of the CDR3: TGCAGCTCTGACGGGACTAGCGGGAGTTCAGATACGCAGTATTTT. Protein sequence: CSSDGTSGSSDTQYF.

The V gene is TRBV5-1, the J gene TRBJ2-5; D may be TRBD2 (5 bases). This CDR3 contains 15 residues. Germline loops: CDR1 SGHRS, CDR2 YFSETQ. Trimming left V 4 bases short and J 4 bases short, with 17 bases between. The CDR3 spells CASSTLPSLGETQYF. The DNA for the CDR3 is TGCGCCAGCAGCACATTACCTAGCCTCGGAGAGACCCAGTACTTC.

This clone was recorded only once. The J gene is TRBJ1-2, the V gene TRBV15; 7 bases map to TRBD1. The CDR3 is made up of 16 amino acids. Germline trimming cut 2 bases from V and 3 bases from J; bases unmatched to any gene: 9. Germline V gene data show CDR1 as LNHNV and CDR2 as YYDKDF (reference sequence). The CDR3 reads CATSRTQRRGDYGYTF. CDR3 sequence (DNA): TGTGCCACCAGCAGAACCCAACGCAGGGGGGACTATGGCTACACCTTC.

The chain's CDR3 is CASGSGQGAEKLFF. The CDR3 bases are TGTGCTAGTGGCTCTGGACAGGGGGCTGAAAAACTGTTTTTT. This chain connects TRBV12-5 to TRBJ1-4; 11 bases map to TRBD1. J gave up 7 bases and V 6 bases, and 4 bases lay outside the gene matches. This CDR3 is built from 14 residues. The germline CDR1 and CDR2 sequences are LGHNT and FRNRAP.

The CDR3 DNA reads TGTGCCAGCGGTACCTACAGGGCCAGCACAGATACGCAGTATTTT. Amino acid sequence: CASGTYRASTDTQYF. The V call is TRBV6-1, the J call TRBJ2-3, with a tentative D call TRBD1 (6 bases). Germline loops: CDR1 MNHNS, CDR2 SASEGT. CDR3 size: 15 residues. Trimming cost V 8 bases and J 0 bases, with 15 bases left between them.

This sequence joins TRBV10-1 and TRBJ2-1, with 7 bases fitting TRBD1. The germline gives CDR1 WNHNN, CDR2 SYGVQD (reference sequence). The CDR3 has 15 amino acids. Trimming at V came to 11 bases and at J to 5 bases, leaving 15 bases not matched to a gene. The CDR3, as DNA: TGCGCCTCCAGCGACAGGGCCGGTGGACACAATGAGCAGTTCTTC. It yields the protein CASSDRAGGHNEQFF.

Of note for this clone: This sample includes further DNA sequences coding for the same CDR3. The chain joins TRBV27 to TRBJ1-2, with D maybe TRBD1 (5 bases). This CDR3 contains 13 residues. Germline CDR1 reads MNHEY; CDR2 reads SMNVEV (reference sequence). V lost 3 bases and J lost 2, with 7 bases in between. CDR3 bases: TGTGCCAGCAGTTTGGGGGGAAACTATGGCTACACCTTC. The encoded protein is CASSLGGNYGYTF.

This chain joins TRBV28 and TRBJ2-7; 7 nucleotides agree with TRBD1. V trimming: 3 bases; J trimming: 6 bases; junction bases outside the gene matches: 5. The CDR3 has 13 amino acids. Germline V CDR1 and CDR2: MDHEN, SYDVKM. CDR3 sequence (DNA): TGTGCCAGCAGTTTGCTAACAGGGGCCGAGCAGTACTTC. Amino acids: CASSLLTGAEQYF.

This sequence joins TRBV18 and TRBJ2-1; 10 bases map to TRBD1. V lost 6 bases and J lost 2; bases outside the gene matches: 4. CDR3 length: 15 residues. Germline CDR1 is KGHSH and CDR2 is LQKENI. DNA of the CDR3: TGTGCCAGCTCCGGCGGACAGGGGGCCTACAATGAGCAGTTCTTC. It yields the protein CASSGGQGAYNEQFF.

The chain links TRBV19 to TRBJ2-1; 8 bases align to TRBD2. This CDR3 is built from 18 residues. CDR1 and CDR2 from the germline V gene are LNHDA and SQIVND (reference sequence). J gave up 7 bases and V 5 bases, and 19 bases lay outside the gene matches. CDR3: CASSPGYFGGAFGNEQFF. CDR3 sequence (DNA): TGTGCCAGTAGTCCCGGGTATTTCGGGGGGGCTTTTGGGAATGAGCAGTTCTTC.

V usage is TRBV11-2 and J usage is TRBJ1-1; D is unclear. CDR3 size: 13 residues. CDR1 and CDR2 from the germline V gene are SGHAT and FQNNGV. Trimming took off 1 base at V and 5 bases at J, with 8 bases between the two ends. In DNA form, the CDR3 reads TGTGCCAGCAGCTTAGCGGAGGTAACTGAAGCTTTCTTT. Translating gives CASSLAEVTEAFF.

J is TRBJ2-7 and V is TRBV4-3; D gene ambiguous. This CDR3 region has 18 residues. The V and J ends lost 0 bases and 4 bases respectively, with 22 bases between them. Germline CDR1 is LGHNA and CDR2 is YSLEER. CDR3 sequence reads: CASSQDTLICRMVYEQYF. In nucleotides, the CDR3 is TGCGCCAGCAGCCAAGATACTCTTATTTGTCGTATGGTGTACGAGCAGTACTTC.

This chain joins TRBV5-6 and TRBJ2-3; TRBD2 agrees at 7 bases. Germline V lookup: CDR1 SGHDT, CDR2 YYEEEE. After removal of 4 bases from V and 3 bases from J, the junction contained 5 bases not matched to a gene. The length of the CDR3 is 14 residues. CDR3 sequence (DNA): TGTGCCAGCAGCGAAAGCGGGACGACAGATACGCAGTATTTT. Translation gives CASSESGTTDTQYF.

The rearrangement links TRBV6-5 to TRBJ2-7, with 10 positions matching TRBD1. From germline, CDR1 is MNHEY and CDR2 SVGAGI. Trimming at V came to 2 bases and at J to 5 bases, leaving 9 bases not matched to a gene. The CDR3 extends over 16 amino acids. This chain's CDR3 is CASSYPTTGGKNEQYF. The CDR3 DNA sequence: TGTGCCAGCAGTTACCCCACGACAGGGGGCAAAAACGAGCAGTACTTC.

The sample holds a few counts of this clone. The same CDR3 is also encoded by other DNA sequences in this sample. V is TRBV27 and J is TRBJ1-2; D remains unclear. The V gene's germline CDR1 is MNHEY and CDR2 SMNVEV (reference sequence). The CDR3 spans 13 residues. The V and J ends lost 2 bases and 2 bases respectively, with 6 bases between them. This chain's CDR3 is CASSLGQNYGYTF. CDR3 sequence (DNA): TGTGCCAGCAGTTTAGGGCAGAACTATGGCTACACCTTC.

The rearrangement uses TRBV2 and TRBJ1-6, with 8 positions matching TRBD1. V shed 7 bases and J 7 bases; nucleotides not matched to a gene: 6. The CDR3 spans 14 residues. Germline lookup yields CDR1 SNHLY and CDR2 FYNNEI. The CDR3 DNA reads TGTGCCAGCATACGGACAGGGACGAATTCACCCCTCCACTTT. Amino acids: CASIRTGTNSPLHF. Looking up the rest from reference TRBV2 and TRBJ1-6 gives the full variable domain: EPEVTQTPSHQVTQMGQEVILRCVPISNHLYFYWYRQILGQKVEFLVSFYNNEISEKSEIFDDQFSVERPDGSNFTLKIRSTKLEDSAMYFCASIRTGTNSPLHFGNGTRLTVT.

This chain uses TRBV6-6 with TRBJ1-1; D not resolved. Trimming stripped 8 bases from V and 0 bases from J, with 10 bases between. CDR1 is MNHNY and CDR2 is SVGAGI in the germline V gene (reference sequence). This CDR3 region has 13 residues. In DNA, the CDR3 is TGTGCCAGCGGCTACGGAGTGAACACTGAAGCTTTCTTT. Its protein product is CASGYGVNTEAFF.

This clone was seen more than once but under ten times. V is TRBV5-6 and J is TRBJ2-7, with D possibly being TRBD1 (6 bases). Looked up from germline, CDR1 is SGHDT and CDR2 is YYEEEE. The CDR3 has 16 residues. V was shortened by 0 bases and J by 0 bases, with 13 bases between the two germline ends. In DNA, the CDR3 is TGTGCCAGCAGCTTGGAGGACAGCTCAAGCTCCTACGAGCAGTACTTC. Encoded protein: CASSLEDSSSSYEQYF. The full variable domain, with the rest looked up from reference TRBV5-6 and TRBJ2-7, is DAGVTQSPTHLIKTRGQQVTLRCSPKSGHDTVSWYQQALGQGPQFIFQYYEEEERQRGNFPDRFSGHQFPNYSSELNVNALLLGDSALYLCASSLEDSSSSYEQYFGPGTRLTVT.

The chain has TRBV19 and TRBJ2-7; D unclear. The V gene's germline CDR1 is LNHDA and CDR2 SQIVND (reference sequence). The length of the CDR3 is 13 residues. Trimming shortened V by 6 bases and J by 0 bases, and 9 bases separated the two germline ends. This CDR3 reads CASRGYSSYEQYF. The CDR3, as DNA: TGTGCCAGTAGGGGCTACAGCTCCTACGAGCAGTACTTC.

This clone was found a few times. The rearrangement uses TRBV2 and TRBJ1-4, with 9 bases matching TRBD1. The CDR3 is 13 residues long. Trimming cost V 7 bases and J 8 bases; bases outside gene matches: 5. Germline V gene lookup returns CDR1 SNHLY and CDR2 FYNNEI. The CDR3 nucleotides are TGTGCCAGCACAACAGGGGGCGTGGAAAAACTGTTTTTT. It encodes CASTTGGVEKLFF.

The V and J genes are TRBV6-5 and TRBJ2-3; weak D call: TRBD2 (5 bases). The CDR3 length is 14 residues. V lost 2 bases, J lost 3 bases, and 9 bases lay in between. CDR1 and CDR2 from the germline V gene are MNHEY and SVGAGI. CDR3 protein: CASSYGGRTDTQYF. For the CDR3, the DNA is TGTGCCAGCAGTTACGGAGGCAGGACAGATACGCAGTATTTT.

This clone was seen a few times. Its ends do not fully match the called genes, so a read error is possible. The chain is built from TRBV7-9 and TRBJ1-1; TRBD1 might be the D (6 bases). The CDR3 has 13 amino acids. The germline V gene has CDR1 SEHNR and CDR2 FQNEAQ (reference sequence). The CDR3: CASSSQGNAEAFF. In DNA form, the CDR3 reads TGTGCCAGCAGCTCCCAGGGGAACGCTGAAGCTTTCTTT.

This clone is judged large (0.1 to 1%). As DNA, the CDR3 is TGTGCCAGCAGCTCGACTAGCGGGAGCTACAATGAGCAGTTCTTC. Protein sequence: CASSSTSGSYNEQFF. This chain joins TRBV12-1 and TRBJ2-1; TRBD2 is the table's D call, not checked against the DNA. TRBV12-1 is a documented pseudogene. The CDR3 length is 15 residues.

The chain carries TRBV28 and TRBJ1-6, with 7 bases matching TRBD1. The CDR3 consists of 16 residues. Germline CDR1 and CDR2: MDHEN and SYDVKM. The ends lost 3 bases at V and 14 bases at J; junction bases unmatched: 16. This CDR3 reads CASSLSPGQSERTLHF. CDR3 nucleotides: TGTGCCAGCAGTTTGTCCCCGGGACAGAGTGAGCGAACCCTCCACTTT.